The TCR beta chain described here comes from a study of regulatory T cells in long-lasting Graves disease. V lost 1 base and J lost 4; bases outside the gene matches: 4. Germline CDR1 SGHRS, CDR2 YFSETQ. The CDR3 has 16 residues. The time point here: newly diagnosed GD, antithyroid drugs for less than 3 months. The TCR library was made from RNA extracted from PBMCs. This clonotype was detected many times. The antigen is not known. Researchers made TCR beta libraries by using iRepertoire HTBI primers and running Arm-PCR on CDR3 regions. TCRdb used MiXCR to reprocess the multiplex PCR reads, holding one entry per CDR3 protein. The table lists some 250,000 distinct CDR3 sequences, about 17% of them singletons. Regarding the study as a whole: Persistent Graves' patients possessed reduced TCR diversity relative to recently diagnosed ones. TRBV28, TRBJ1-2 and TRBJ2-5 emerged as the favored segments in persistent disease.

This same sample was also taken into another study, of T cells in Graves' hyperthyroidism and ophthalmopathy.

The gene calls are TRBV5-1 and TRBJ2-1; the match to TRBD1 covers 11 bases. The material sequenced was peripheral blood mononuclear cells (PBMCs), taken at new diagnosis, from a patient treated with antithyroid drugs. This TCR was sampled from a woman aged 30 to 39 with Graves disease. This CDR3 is CASSLPGTGGYNEQFF. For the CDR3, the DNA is TGCGCCAGCAGCTTGCCCGGGACAGGGGGATACAATGAGCAGTTCTTC. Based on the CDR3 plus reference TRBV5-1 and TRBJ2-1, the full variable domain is KAGVTQTPRYLIKTRGQQVTLSCSPISGHRSVSWYQQTPGQGLQFLFEYFSETQRNKGNFPGRFSGRQFSNSRSEMNVSTLELGDSALYLCASSLPGTGGYNEQFFGPGTRLTVL.